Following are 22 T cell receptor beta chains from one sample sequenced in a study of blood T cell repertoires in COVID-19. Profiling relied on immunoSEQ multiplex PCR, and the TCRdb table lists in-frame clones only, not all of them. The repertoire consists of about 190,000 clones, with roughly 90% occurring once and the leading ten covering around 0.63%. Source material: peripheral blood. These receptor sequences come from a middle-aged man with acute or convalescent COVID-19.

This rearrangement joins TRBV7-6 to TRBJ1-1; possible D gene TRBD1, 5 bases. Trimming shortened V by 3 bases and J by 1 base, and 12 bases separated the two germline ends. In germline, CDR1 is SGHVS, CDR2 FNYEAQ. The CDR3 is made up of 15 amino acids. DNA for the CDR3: TGTGCCAGCAGCTTGGGACTTGGTGGGAACACTGAAGCTTTCTTT. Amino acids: CASSLGLGGNTEAFF.

Here the CDR3 DNA reads TGTGCCAGCAGTTTATCCGGGGTCTGGAACACTGAAGCTTTCTTT. Its translation: CASSLSGVWNTEAFF. The chain links TRBV27 to TRBJ1-1; D uncertain. V lost 0 bases and J lost 1, with 9 bases in between. This CDR3 is 15 amino acids long. Looked up from germline, CDR1 is MNHEY and CDR2 is SMNVEV (reference sequence).

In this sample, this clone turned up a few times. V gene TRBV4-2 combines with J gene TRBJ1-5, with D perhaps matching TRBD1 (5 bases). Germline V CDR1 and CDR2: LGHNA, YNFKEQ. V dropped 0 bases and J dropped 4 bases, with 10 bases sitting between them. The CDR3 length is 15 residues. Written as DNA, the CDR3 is TGTGCCAGCAGCCAAGATATCGGGGGTAATCAGCCCCAGCATTTT. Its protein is CASSQDIGGNQPQHF.

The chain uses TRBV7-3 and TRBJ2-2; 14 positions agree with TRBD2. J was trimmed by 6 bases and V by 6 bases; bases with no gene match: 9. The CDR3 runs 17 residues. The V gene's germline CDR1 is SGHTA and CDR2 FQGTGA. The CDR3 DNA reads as TGTGCCAGCAGTCCGACTAGCGGGGGGGCCCCCGCCGGGGAGCTGTTTTTT. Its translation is CASSPTSGGAPAGELFF. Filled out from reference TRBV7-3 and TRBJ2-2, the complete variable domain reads GAGVSQTPSNKVTEKGKYVELRCDPISGHTALYWYRQSLGQGPEFLIYFQGTGAADDSGLPNDRFFAVRPEGSVSTLKIQRTERGDSAVYLCASSPTSGGAPAGELFFGEGSRLTVL.

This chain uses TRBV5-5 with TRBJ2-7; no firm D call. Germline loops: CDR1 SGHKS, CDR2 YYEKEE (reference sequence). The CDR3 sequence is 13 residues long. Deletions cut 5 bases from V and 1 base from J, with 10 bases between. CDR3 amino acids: CASRLWPSYEQYV. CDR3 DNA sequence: TGTGCCAGCAGGTTGTGGCCATCCTACGAGCAGTACGTC.

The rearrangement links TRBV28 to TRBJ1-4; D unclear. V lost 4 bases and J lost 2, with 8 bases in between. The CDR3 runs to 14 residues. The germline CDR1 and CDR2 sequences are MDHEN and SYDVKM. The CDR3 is CASSSGGTNEKLFF. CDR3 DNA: TGTGCCAGCAGTTCCGGAGGGACTAATGAAAAACTGTTTTTT.

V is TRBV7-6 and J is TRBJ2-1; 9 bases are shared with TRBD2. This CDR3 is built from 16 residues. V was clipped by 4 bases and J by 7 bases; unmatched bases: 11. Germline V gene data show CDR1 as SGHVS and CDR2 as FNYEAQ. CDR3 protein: CASSSLAGGPQNEQFF. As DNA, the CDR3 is TGTGCCAGCAGCTCGTTGGCGGGGGGGCCTCAGAATGAGCAGTTCTTC.

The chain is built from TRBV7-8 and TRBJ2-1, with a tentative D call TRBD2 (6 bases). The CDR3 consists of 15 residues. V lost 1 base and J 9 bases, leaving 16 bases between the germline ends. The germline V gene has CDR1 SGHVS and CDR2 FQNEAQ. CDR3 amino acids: CASSLGVGSSSEQFF. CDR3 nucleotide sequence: TGTGCCAGCAGCTTAGGGGTCGGGAGTTCAAGTGAGCAGTTCTTC.

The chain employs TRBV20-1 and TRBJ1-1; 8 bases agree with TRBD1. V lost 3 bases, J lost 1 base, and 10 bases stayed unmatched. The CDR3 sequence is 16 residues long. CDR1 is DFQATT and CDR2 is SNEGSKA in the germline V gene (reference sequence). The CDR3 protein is CSASGQGAVANTEAFF. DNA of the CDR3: TGCAGTGCTAGTGGGCAGGGGGCGGTGGCGAACACTGAAGCTTTCTTT.

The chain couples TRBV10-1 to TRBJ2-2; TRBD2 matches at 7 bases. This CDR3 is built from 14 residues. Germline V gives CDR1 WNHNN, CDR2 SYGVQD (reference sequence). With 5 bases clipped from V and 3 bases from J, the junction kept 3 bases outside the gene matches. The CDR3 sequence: CASSRTRDTGELFF. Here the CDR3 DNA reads TGCGCCAGCAGTAGGACTAGAGACACCGGGGAGCTGTTTTTT.

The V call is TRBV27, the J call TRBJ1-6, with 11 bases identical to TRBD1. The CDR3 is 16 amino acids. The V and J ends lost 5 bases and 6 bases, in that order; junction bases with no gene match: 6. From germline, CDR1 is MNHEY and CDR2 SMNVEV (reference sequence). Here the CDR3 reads CASSRDRGWVNSPLHF. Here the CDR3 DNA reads TGTGCCAGCAGTCGGGACAGGGGGTGGGTTAATTCACCCCTCCACTTT.

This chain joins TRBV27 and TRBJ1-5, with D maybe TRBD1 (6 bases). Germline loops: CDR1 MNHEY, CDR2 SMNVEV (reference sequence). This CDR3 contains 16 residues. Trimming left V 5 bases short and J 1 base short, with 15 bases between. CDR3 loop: CASSRKQGVSNQPQHF. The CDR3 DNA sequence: TGTGCCAGCAGTCGAAAACAGGGAGTGAGCAATCAGCCCCAGCATTTT.

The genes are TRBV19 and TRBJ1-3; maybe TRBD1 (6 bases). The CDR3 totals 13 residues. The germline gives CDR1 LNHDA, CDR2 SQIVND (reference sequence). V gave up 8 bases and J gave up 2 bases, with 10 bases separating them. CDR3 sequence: CASVQGTGNTIYF. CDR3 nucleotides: TGTGCCAGTGTCCAGGGGACTGGAAACACCATATATTTT.

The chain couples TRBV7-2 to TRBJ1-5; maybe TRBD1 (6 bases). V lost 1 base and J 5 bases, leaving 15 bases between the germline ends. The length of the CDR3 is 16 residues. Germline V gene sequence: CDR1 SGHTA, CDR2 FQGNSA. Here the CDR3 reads CASSLVVGTRDQPQHF. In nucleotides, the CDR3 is TGTGCCAGCAGCTTAGTGGTGGGGACAAGGGATCAGCCCCAGCATTTT.

CDR3 nucleotides: TGTGCCAGCAGTGGGCCGGGGGTTTCACCCCTCCACTTT. Its translation is CASSGPGVSPLHF. V is TRBV2 and J is TRBJ1-6; D is perhaps TRBD1 (5 bases). V lost 4 bases and J lost 9, with 10 bases in between. Germline lookup yields CDR1 SNHLY and CDR2 FYNNEI. The CDR3 runs 13 residues.

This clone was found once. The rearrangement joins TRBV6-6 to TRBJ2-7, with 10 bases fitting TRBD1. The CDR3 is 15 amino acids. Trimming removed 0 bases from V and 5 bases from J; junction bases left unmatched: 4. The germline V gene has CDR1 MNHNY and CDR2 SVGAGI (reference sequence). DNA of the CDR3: TGTGCCAGCAGTTACTCGAGAGGGACAGGGGACGAGCAGTACTTC. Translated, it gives CASSYSRGTGDEQYF.

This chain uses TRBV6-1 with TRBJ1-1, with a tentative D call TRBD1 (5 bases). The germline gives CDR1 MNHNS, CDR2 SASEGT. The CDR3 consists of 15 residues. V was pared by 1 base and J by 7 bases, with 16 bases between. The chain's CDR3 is CASSEVVSGPSEAFF. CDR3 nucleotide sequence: TGTGCCAGCAGTGAAGTTGTCTCAGGGCCGAGTGAAGCTTTCTTT.

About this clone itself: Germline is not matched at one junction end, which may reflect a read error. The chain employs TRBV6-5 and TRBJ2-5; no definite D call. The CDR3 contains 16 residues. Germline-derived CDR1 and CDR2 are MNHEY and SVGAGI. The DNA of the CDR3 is TGTGCCAGCAGTTACGCGACATCCTCCGGTCAAGGGACCCAGTACTTC. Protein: CASSYATSSGQGTQYF.

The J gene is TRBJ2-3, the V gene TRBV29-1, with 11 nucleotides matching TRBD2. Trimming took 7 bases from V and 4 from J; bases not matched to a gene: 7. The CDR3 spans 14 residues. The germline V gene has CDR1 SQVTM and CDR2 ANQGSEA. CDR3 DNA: TGCAGCGCTAACATAGCGGGGGGGCCAGATACGCAGTATTTT. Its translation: CSANIAGGPDTQYF.

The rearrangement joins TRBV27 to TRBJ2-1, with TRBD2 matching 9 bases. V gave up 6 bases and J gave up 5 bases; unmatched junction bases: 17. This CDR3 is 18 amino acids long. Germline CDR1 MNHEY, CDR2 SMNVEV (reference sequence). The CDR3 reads CASRAARSGGLLHNEQFF. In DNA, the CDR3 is TGTGCCAGCAGGGCCGCGAGGAGCGGGGGGCTTCTCCACAATGAGCAGTTCTTC.

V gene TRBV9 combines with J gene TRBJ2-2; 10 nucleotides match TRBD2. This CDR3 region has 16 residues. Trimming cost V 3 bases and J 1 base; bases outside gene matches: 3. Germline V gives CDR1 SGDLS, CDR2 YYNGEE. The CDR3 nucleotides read TGTGCCAGCAGCGACCTAGCGGGGGAGAACACCGGGGAGCTGTTTTTT. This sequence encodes CASSDLAGENTGELFF.

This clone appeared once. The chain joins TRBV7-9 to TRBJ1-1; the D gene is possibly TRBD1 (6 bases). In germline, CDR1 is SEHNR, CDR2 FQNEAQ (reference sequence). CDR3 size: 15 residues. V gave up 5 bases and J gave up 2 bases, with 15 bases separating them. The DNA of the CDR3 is TGTGCCAGCAGCGCCCAGGGGTCGGGTAACACTGAAGCTTTCTTT. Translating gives CASSAQGSGNTEAFF.